These 7 T cell receptor beta chains were sequenced from one sample in a study of immune reconstitution after stem cell transplant in scleroderma (dated by TCRdb to about 2017). The library was generated by RT-PCR. Sequencer: Illumina MiSeq. TCRdb itself trimmed the public reads at Q25 with fastp, ran MiXCR and retained productive beta chains. Each entry merges the rows of one CDR3 protein and shows their most common DNA and genes. The sample profile shows under 2,000 distinct CDR3 sequences; over 3.5% of them were found once. The ten most abundant clones make up roughly 15% of the sample. The sample was collected before or after autologous hematopoietic stem cell transplantation (not recorded which). All receptors derive from a male donor with systemic sclerosis.

By its share, this clonotype is medium-sized (0.01 to 0.1%). This rearrangement joins TRBV10-2 to TRBJ1-5, with a weak D call TRBD1 (5 bases). Germline CDR1 WSHSY, CDR2 SAAADI. V dropped 5 bases and J dropped 6 bases, with 11 bases sitting between them. The CDR3 is 13 amino acids. CDR3 nucleotides: TGCGCCAGCAGTTTGGGGGGAGTTCAGCCCCAGCATTTT. Residues: CASSLGGVQPQHF.

By its share, this clonotype is medium-sized. The chain employs TRBV4-2 and TRBJ1-2; no firm D call. V lost 0 bases, J lost 6 bases, and 17 bases lay in between. CDR1 and CDR2 from the germline V gene are LGHNA and YNFKEQ. The CDR3 covers 16 residues. DNA for the CDR3: TGTGCCAGCAGCCAAGATATTTTTTTAAGTGGGAATGGCTACACCTTC. This gives the protein CASSQDIFLSGNGYTF.

The chain uses TRBV20-1 and TRBJ2-5; 10 positions match TRBD2. CDR3 length: 14 amino acids. With 3 bases clipped from V and 2 bases from J, the junction kept 3 bases outside the gene matches. Germline V lookup: CDR1 DFQATT, CDR2 SNEGSKA (reference sequence). Written as DNA, the CDR3 is TGCAGTGCTAGTCGGACTAGCGGACAAGAGACCCAGTACTTC. It is translated as CSASRTSGQETQYF.

In this sample, this clonotype is medium-sized. The chain links TRBV7-2 to TRBJ1-4, with D hard to call. The ends were cut back, 4 bases at V and 2 bases at J, with 11 bases in the middle. This CDR3 contains 15 residues. From germline, CDR1 is SGHTA and CDR2 FQGNSA. DNA for the CDR3: TGTGCCAGCAGCTCAGGCCGGTGGACTAATGAAAAACTGTTTTTT. It translates to CASSSGRWTNEKLFF.

By share, this clonotype counts as medium-sized. The V call is TRBV10-3, the J call TRBJ1-2; no definite D call. Trimming left V 8 bases short and J 5 bases short, with 15 bases between. CDR3 length: 13 amino acids. From germline, CDR1 is ENHRY and CDR2 SYGVKD. The CDR3 spells CAIYGGRGYGYTF. In nucleotides, the CDR3 is TGTGCCATCTATGGCGGCCGAGGGTATGGCTACACCTTC.

This clonotype qualifies as medium-sized. The chain carries TRBV27 and TRBJ1-6; no clear D. Germline CDR1 and CDR2: MNHEY and SMNVEV (reference sequence). This CDR3 contains 16 residues. Trimming pared 4 bases from V and 0 bases from J, leaving 10 bases between. CDR3: CASSSPASSYNSPLHF. Here the CDR3 DNA reads TGTGCCAGCAGTTCCCCTGCGAGCTCCTATAATTCACCCCTCCACTTT.

This clonotype is judged medium-sized. J is TRBJ1-5 and V is TRBV20-1; perhaps TRBD1 as D (6 bases). The CDR3 contains 14 residues. V lost 0 bases, J lost 3 bases, and 9 bases lay in between. Germline values: CDR1 DFQATT, CDR2 SNEGSKA (reference sequence). CDR3 region: CSAREGADNQPQHF. CDR3 sequence (DNA): TGCAGTGCTAGAGAGGGGGCAGACAATCAGCCCCAGCATTTT.